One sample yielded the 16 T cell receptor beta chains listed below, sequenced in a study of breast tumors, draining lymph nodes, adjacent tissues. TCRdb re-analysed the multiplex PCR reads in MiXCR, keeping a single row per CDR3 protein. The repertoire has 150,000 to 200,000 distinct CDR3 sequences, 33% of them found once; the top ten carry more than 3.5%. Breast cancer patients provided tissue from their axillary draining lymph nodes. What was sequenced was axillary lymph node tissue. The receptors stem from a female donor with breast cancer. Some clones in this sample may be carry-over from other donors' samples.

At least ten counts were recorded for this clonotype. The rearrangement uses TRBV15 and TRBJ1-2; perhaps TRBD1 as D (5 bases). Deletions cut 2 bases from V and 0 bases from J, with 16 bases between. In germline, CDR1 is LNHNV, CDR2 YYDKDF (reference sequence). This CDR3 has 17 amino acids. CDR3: CATSRMTGTWANYGYTF. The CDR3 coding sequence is TGTGCCACCAGCAGAATGACGGGGACTTGGGCTAACTATGGCTACACCTTC.

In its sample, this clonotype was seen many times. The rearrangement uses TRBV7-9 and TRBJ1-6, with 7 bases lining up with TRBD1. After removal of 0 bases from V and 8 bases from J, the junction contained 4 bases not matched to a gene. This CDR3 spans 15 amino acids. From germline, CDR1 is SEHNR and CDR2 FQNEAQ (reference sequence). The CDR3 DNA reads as TGTGCCAGCAGCTTAGCGACAGGGAGGGATTCACCCCTCCACTTT. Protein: CASSLATGRDSPLHF.

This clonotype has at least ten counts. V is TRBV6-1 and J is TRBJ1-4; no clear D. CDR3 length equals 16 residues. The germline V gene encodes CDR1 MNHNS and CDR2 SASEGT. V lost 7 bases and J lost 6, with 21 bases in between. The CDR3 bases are TGTGCCAGCAAGATCCTCGGAGGGCTCGCGGATGAAAAACTGTTTTTT. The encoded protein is CASKILGGLADEKLFF.

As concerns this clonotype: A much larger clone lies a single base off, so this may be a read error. The CDR3 loop is CASSFRGAAEKLFF. CDR3 bases: TGTGCCAGCAGTTTCAGGGGGGCGGCTGAAAAACTGTTTTTT. The chain is built from TRBV12-3 or TRBV12-4 and TRBJ1-4; TRBD1 aligns across 7 bases. This CDR3 is 14 amino acids long. V was pared by 3 bases and J by 7 bases, with 5 bases of the junction left unmatched.

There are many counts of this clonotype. CDR3 in amino acids: CASSPSVLSGNTIYF. CDR3 nucleotide sequence: TGTGCCAGCTCACCGTCCGTCCTCTCTGGAAACACCATATATTTT. The chain has TRBV18 and TRBJ1-3; no clear D gene. Trimming shortened V by 3 bases and J by 0 bases, and 9 bases separated the two germline ends. Per the germline V gene, CDR1 is KGHSH and CDR2 is LQKENI. This CDR3 contains 15 residues.

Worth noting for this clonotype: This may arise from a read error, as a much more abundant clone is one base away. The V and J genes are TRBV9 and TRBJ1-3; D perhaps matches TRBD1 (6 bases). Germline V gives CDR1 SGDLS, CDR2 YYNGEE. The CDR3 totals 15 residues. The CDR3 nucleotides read TGTGTCAGCAGCGCCCAGACAGGCTCTGGAAACACCATATATTTT. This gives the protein CVSSAQTGSGNTIYF.

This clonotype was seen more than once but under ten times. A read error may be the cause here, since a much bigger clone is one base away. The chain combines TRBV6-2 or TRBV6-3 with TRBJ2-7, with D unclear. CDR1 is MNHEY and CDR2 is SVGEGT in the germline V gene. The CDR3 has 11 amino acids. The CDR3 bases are TGTGCCAGCAGTCACTCACACGAGCAGTACTTC. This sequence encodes CASSHSHEQYF.

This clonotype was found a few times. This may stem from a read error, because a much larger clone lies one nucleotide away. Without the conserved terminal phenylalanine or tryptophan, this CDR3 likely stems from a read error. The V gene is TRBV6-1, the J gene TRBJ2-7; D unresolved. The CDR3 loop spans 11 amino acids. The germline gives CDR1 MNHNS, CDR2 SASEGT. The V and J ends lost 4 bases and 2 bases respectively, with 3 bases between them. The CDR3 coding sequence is TGTGCCAGCAGTGGCGCCTACGAGCAGTACTCC. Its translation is CASSGAYEQYS.

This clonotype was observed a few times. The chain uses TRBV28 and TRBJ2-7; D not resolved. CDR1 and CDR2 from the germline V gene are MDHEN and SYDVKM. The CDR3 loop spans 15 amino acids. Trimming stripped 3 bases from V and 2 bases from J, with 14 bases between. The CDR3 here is CASSFTTSNAYEQYF. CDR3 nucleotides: TGTGCCAGCAGTTTCACAACATCTAACGCCTACGAGCAGTACTTC.

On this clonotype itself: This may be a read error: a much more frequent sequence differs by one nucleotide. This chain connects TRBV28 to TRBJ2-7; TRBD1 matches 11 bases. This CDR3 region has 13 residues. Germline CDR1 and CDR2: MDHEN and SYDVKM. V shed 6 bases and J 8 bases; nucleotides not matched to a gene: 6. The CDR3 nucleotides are TGTGCCAGCAGCCTTCCGGACAGGGGGCAGCAGTACTTC. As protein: CASSLPDRGQQYF.

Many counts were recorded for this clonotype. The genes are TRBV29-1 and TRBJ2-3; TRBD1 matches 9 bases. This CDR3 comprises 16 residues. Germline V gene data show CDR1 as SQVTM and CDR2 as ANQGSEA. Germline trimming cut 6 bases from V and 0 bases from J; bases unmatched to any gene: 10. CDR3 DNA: TGCAGCGTCGGGACAGGGACTATCTCTAGCACAGATACGCAGTATTTT. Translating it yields CSVGTGTISSTDTQYF.

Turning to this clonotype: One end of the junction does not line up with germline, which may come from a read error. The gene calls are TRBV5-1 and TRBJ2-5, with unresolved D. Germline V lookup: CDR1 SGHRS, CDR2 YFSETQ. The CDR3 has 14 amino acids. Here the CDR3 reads CASSWAGIQGTQYF. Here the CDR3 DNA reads TGCGCCAGCAGCTGGGCAGGCATCCAAGGGACCCAGTACTTC.

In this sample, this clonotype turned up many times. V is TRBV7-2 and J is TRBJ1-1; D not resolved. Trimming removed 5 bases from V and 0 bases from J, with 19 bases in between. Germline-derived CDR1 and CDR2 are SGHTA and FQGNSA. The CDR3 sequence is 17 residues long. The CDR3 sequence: CASSLNNLDRLNTEAFF. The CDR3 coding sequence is TGTGCCAGCAGCCTCAACAACCTCGACCGACTGAACACTGAAGCTTTCTTT.

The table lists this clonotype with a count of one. CDR3 nucleotide sequence: TGCAGTGCTAGTACCCCTCTAGCGGGGGGGGCTGGGGCCAACGTCCTGACTTTC. It encodes CSASTPLAGGAGANVLTF. The chain is built from TRBV20-1 and TRBJ2-6; 12 bases line up with TRBD2. CDR1 and CDR2 from the germline V gene are DFQATT and SNEGSKA (reference sequence). Trimming removed 3 bases from V and 2 bases from J; junction bases left unmatched: 8. The length of the CDR3 is 18 residues.

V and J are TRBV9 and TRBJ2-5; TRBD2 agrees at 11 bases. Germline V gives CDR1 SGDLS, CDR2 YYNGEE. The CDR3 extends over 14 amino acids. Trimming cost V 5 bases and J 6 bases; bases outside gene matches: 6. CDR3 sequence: CASSSGGAQKTQYF. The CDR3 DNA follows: TGTGCCAGCAGTAGCGGGGGGGCACAAAAGACCCAGTACTTC. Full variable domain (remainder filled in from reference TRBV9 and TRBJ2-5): DSGVTQTPKHLITATGQRVTLRCSPRSGDLSVYWYQQSLDQGLQFLIQYYNGEERAKGNILERFSAQQFPDLHSELNLSSLELGDSALYFCASSSGGAQKTQYFGPGTRLLVL.

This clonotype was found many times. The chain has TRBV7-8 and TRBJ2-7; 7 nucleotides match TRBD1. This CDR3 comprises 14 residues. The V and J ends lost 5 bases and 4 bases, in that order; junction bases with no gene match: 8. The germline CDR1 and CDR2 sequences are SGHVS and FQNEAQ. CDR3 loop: CASSPRDSGYEQYF. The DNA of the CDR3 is TGTGCCAGCAGCCCTCGGGACAGCGGATACGAGCAGTACTTC.